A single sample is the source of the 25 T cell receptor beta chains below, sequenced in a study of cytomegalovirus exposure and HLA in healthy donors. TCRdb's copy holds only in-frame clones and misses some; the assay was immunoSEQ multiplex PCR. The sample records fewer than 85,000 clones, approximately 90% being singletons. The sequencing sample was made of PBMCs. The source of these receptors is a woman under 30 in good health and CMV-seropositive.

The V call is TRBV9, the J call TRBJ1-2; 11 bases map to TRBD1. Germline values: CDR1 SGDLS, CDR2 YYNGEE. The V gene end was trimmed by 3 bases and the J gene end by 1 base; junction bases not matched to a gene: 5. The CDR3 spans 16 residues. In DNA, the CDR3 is TGTGCCAGCAGCGGATCAGGGACAGGGGGTAACTATGGCTACACCTTC. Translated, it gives CASSGSGTGGNYGYTF.

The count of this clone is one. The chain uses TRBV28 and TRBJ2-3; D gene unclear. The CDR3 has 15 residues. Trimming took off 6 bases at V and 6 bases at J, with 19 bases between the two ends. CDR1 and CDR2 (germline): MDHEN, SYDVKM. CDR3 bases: TGTGCCAGCAGCGAGCCGGCCCAGGTTATCGATACGCAGTATTTT. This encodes CASSEPAQVIDTQYF.

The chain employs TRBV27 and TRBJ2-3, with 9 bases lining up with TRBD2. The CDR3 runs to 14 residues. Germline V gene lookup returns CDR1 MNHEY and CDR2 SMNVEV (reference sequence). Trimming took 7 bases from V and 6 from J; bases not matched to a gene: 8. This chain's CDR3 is CASKILAGMDTQYF. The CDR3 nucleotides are TGTGCCAGCAAAATACTAGCGGGCATGGATACGCAGTATTTT.

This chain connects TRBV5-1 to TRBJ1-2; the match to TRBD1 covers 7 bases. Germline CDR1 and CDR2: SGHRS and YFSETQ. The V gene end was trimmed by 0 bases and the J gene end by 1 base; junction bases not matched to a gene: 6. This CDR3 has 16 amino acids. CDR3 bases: TGCGCCAGCAGCTTGGAGCCCGGGACAGTTAACTATGGCTACACCTTC. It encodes CASSLEPGTVNYGYTF.

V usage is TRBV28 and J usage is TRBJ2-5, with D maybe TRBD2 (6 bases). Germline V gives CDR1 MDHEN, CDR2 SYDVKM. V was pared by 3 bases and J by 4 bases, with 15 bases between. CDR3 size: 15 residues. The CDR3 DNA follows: TGTGCCAGCAGTTTTCATCAGGGAGGTCGAGAGACCCAGTACTTC. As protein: CASSFHQGGRETQYF.

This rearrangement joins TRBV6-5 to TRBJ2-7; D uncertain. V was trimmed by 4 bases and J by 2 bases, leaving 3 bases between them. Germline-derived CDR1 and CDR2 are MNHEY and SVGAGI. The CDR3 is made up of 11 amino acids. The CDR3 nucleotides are TGTGCCAGCAGTTCCACCTACGAGCAGTACTTC. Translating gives CASSSTYEQYF.

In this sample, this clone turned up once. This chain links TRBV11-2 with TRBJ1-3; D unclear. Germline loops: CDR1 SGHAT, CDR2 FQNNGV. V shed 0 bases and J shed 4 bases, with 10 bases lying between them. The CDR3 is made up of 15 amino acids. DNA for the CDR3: TGTGCCAGCAGCTTAGAGGCAGGATGGGGAAACACCATATATTTT. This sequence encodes CASSLEAGWGNTIYF. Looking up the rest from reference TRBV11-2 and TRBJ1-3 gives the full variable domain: EAGVAQSPRYKIIEKRQSVAFWCNPISGHATLYWYQQILGQGPKLLIQFQNNGVVDDSQLPKDRFSAERLKGVDSTLKIQPAKLEDSAVYLCASSLEAGWGNTIYFGEGSWLTVV.

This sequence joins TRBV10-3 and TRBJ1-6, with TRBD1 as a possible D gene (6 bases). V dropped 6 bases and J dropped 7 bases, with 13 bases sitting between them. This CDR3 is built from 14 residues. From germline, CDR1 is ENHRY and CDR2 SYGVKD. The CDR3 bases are TGTGCCATCAGCCAGGACAGAGCAAATTCACCCCTCCACTTT. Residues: CAISQDRANSPLHF.

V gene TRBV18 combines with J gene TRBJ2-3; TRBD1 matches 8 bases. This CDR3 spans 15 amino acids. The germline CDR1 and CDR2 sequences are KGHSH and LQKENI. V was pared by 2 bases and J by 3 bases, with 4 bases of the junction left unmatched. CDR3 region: CASSPTGGRTDTQYF. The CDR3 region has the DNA TGTGCCAGCTCACCAACAGGGGGTCGGACAGATACGCAGTATTTT.

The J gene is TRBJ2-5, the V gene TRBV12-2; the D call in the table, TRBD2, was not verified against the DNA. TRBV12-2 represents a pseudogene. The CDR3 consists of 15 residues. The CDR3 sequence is CASRCLTRGGETQYF. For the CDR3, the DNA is TGTGCAAGTCGCTGCCTAACTCGCGGGGGAGAGACCCAGTACTTC.

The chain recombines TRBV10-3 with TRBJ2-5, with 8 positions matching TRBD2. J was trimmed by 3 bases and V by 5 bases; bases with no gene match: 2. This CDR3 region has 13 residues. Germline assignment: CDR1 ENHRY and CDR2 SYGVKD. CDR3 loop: CAISRAGEETQYF. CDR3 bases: TGTGCCATCAGTAGAGCGGGAGAAGAGACCCAGTACTTC.

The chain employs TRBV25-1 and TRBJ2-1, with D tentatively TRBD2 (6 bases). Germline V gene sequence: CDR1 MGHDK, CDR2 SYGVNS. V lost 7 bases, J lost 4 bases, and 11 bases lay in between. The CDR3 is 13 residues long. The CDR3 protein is CASKGGWYNEQFF. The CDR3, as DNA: TGTGCCAGCAAAGGAGGGTGGTACAATGAGCAGTTCTTC.

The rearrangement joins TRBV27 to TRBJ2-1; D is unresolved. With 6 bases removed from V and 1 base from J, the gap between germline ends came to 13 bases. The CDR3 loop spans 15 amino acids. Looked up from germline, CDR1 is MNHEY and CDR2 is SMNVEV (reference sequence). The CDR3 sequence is CASSHSPLSYNEQFF. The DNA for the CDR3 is TGTGCCAGCAGCCACAGTCCCCTATCCTACAATGAGCAGTTCTTC.

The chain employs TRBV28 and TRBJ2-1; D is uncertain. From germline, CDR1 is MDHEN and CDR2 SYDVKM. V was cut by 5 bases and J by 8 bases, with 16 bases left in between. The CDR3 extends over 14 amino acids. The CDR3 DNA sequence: TGTGCCAGCAGTCCACTTGTTCCCTCGGATGAGCAGTTCTTC. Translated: CASSPLVPSDEQFF.

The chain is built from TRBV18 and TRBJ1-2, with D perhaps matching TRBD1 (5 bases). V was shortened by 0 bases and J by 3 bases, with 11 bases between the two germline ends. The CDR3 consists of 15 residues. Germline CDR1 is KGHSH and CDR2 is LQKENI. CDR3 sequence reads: CASSPPLGADYGYTF. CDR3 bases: TGTGCCAGCTCACCACCGTTAGGGGCAGACTATGGCTACACCTTC. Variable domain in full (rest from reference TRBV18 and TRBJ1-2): NAGVMQNPRHLVRRRGQEARLRCSPMKGHSHVYWYRQLPEEGLKFMVYLQKENIIDESGMPKERFSAEFPKEGPSILRIQQVVRGDSAAYFCASSPPLGADYGYTFGSGTRLTVV.

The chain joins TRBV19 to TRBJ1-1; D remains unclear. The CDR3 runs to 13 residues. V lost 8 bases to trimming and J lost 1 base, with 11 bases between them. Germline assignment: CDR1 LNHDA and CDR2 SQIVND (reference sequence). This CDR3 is CASFATGNTEAFF. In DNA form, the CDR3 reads TGTGCCAGTTTTGCCACTGGGAACACTGAAGCTTTCTTT.

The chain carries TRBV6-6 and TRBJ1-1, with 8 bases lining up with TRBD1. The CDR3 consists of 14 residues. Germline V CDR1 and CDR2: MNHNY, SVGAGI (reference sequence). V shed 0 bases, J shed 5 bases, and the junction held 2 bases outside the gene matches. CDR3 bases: TGTGCCAGCAGTTACTCGACAGGGGCGACTGAAGCTTTCTTT. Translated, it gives CASSYSTGATEAFF.

This CDR3 reads CASSDKAGISGQFF. The DNA for the CDR3 is TGTGCCAGCAGTGACAAGGCGGGCATATCAGGGCAGTTCTTC. The chain joins TRBV6-4 to TRBJ2-1; D might be TRBD2 (5 bases). Germline V gene data show CDR1 as MRHNA and CDR2 as SNTAGT. This CDR3 is 14 amino acids long. V was cut by 2 bases and J by 12 bases, with 17 bases left in between.

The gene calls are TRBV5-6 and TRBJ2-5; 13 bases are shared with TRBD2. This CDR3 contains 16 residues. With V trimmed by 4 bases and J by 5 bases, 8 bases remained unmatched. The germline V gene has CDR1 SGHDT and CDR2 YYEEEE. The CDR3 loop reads CASSRLLAGGLETQYF. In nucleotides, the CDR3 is TGTGCCAGCAGCCGATTACTAGCGGGGGGGTTGGAGACCCAGTACTTC.

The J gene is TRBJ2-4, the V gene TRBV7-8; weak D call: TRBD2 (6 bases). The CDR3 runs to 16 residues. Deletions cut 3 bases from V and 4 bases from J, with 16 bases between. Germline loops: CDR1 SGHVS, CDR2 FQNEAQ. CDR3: CASSFGARGSKNIQYF. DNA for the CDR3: TGTGCCAGCAGCTTTGGGGCCCGGGGGTCAAAAAACATTCAGTACTTC.

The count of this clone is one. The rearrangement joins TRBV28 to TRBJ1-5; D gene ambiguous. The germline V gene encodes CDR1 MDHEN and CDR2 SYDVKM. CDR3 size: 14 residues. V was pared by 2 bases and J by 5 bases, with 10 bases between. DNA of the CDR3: TGTGCCAGCAGTTTAGTACGGGAAGATCAGCCCCAGCATTTT. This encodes CASSLVREDQPQHF.

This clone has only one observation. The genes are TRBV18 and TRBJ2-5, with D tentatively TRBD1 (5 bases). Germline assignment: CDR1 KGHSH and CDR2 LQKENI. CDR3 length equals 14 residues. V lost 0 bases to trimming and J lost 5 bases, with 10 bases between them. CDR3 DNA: TGTGCCAGCTCACCACCGGCAGGGCGGGAGACCCAGTACTTC. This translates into CASSPPAGRETQYF.

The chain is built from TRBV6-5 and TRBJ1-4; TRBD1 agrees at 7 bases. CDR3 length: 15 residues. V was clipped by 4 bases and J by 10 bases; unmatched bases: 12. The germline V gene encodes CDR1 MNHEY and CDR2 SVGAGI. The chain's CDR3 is CASSSNRGDGRKLFF. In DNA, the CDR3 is TGTGCCAGCAGTTCCAACAGGGGCGACGGGAGAAAACTGTTTTTT.

The CDR3 region has the DNA TGTGCCAGCAGTTTATTAGCGGGAGGCTACGAGCAGTACTTC. Amino acid sequence: CASSLLAGGYEQYF. The chain has TRBV28 and TRBJ2-7, with 10 bases matching TRBD2. The CDR3 is made up of 14 amino acids. V was pared by 1 base and J by 3 bases, with 0 bases of the junction left unmatched. CDR1 is MDHEN, CDR2 SYDVKM, per germline.

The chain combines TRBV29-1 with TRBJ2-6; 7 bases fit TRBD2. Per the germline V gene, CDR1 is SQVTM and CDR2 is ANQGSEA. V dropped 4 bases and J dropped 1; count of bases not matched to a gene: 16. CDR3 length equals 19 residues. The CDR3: CSVAQSGLRSQSGANVLTF. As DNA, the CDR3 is TGCAGCGTTGCCCAATCGGGACTAAGAAGCCAATCTGGGGCCAACGTCCTGACTTTC.